The entry below describes one TCR beta chain. Its antigen is undetermined. TCRdb processed the 5' RACE reads anew with MiXCR; each CDR3 protein has one entry. The data hold around 310,000 distinct CDR3 sequences, with under 25% observed a single time. The data are from a study of T-cell memory formation after mild COVID-19. The wider study: The study found TCR clusters largely donor specific.

Study observations and caveats: Whether second-wave clones peaking at day 37 were SARS-CoV-2 specific went unconfirmed. While clones contracting from day 15 to 85 were balanced between CD4 and CD8, later expanders leaned CD4+. CD8+ contracting clones occupied EMRA, while CD4+ ones occupied mainly CM and EM.

This sequence originates from a man aged 18 to 35 who had mild COVID-19 (a few samples of this study predate the infection). Cell type and time point are not known. The source material was PBMCs or a T cell subset sorted from them (not recorded which).

As DNA, the CDR3 is TGTGCCAGCAGTGTTCAGTTTAAAAACATTCAGTACTTC. Protein sequence: CASSVQFKNIQYF. The J gene is TRBJ2-4, the V gene TRBV2; D gene ambiguous. Germline V lookup: CDR1 SNHLY, CDR2 FYNNEI. The CDR3 has 13 residues. Trimming removed 4 bases at V and 4 bases at J, with 8 bases between.